This is a list of T cell receptor beta chains from one sample in a study of OX40 agonist ivuxolimab in advanced cancers. Sequencing was performed with immunoSEQ multiplex PCR; in TCRdb, only in-frame clones are kept and a portion is missing. The sample carries 75,000 to 90,000 clones, around 94% recorded once. The material was CD4+ or CD8+ T cells sorted from blood, obtained in a trial of the OX40 agonist ivuxolimab. All receptors come from an adult with an advanced solid tumor such as melanoma, head and neck, liver or kidney cancer. Each CDR3 is given with its conserved first and last residue. Each record gives: CDR3 protein, CDR3 DNA, D gene, clone size, CDR3 length, J gene, V gene. A D gene is named only where the DNA matches it firmly. Clone size appears in some rows only: once, few, many, or a class for an expanded clone.

CDR3 protein: CASSLTELSGTEAFF
CDR3 DNA: TGTGCCAGCTCCCTTACCGAACTGTCAGGGACTGAAGCTTTCTTT
D gene: .
clone size: once
CDR3 length: 15
J gene: TRBJ1-1
V gene: TRBV7-9

CDR3 protein: CASSPVAGNYGYTF
CDR3 DNA: TGCGCCAGCAGCCCGGTAGCGGGTAACTATGGCTACACCTTC
D gene: .
clone size: .
CDR3 length: 14
J gene: TRBJ1-2
V gene: TRBV5-1

CDR3 protein: CASSPLGPYNEQFF
CDR3 DNA: TGTGCCAGCTCACCCCTCGGACCTTACAATGAGCAGTTCTTC
D gene: .
clone size: .
CDR3 length: 14
J gene: TRBJ2-1
V gene: TRBV18

CDR3 protein: CASSLSSSSYEQYF
CDR3 DNA: TGTGCCAGCAGCTTATCGTCAAGCTCCTACGAGCAGTACTTC
D gene: .
clone size: .
CDR3 length: 14
J gene: TRBJ2-7
V gene: TRBV7-9

CDR3 protein: CASSYWGRYNEQFF
CDR3 DNA: TGTGCCAGCAGTTACTGGGGAAGATACAATGAGCAGTTCTTC
D gene: .
clone size: once
CDR3 length: 14
J gene: TRBJ2-1
V gene: TRBV6-6

CDR3 protein: CASSPPNEKLFF
CDR3 DNA: TGCGCCAGCAGCCCCCCGAATGAAAAACTGTTTTTT
D gene: .
clone size: .
CDR3 length: 12
J gene: TRBJ1-4
V gene: TRBV5-1

CDR3 protein: CASSVQGTDTQYF
CDR3 DNA: TGTGCCAGCAGTGTCCAGGGTACAGATACGCAGTATTTT
D gene: .
clone size: .
CDR3 length: 13
J gene: TRBJ2-3
V gene: TRBV25-1

CDR3 protein: CASSSPYEQYF
CDR3 DNA: TGTGCCAGCAGTTCGCCCTACGAGCAGTACTTC
D gene: .
clone size: .
CDR3 length: 11
J gene: TRBJ2-7
V gene: TRBV28

CDR3 protein: CASSLDFGELKAFF
CDR3 DNA: TGTGCCAGCAGCTTAGATTTCGGAGAGCTTAAAGCTTTCTTT
D gene: .
clone size: .
CDR3 length: 14
J gene: TRBJ1-1
V gene: TRBV7-9

CDR3 protein: CASSLGWGSHEQYF
CDR3 DNA: TGTGCCAGCAGCTTAGGTTGGGGGTCCCACGAGCAGTACTTC
D gene: .
clone size: once
CDR3 length: 14
J gene: TRBJ2-7
V gene: TRBV7-9

CDR3 protein: CATSRRQGLYGYTF
CDR3 DNA: TGTGCCACCAGCAGAAGACAGGGCCTCTATGGCTACACCTTC
D gene: TRBD1
clone size: .
CDR3 length: 14
J gene: TRBJ1-2
V gene: TRBV15

CDR3 protein: CASSPRTPSSGNTIYF
CDR3 DNA: TGTGCCAGCAGCCCCCGGACACCGAGCTCTGGAAACACCATATATTTT
D gene: .
clone size: .
CDR3 length: 16
J gene: TRBJ1-3
V gene: TRBV14

CDR3 protein: CASSAPGGRAGYEQFF
CDR3 DNA: TGTGCCAGCAGCGCCCCCGGGGGGAGGGCCGGGTATGAGCAGTTCTTC
D gene: TRBD2
clone size: .
CDR3 length: 16
J gene: TRBJ2-1
V gene: TRBV9

CDR3 protein: CASSSSGFLTDTQYF
CDR3 DNA: TGTGCCAGCAGCTCTAGCGGGTTCCTCACAGATACGCAGTATTTT
D gene: TRBD2
clone size: once
CDR3 length: 15
J gene: TRBJ2-3
V gene: TRBV7-2

CDR3 protein: CASSPDRRPYF
CDR3 DNA: TGTGCCAGCAGTCCGGACCGCCGGCCGTACTTC
D gene: .
clone size: once
CDR3 length: 11
J gene: TRBJ2-7
V gene: TRBV2

CDR3 protein: CASSEDSSYNEQFF
CDR3 DNA: TGTGCCAGCAGTGAGGACAGCTCCTACAATGAGCAGTTCTTC
D gene: .
clone size: .
CDR3 length: 14
J gene: TRBJ2-1
V gene: TRBV6-4

CDR3 protein: CASSYSYNEQFF
CDR3 DNA: TGTGCCAGCAGCTACTCCTACAATGAGCAGTTCTTC
D gene: .
clone size: .
CDR3 length: 12
J gene: TRBJ2-1
V gene: TRBV7-9

CDR3 protein: CASSLVGSPFYGYTF
CDR3 DNA: TGTGCCAGCAGCTTGGTAGGCAGCCCCTTCTATGGCTACACCTTC
D gene: .
clone size: .
CDR3 length: 15
J gene: TRBJ1-2
V gene: TRBV5-6

CDR3 protein: CASSPGTGGFYGYTF
CDR3 DNA: TGTGCCAGCAGCCCCGGGACAGGGGGGTTCTATGGCTACACCTTC
D gene: TRBD1
clone size: .
CDR3 length: 15
J gene: TRBJ1-2
V gene: TRBV5-5

CDR3 protein: CAWGDTLRGNQPQHF
CDR3 DNA: TGTGCCTGGGGTGATACTCTTAGAGGGAATCAGCCCCAGCATTTT
D gene: .
clone size: .
CDR3 length: 15
J gene: TRBJ1-5
V gene: TRBV30

CDR3 protein: CASSPPTTDTQYF
CDR3 DNA: TGTGCCAGCAGCCCGCCAACCACAGATACGCAGTATTTT
D gene: .
clone size: .
CDR3 length: 13
J gene: TRBJ2-3
V gene: TRBV6-5

CDR3 protein: CASSSYRGREKLFF
CDR3 DNA: TGTGCCAGCAGCTCATACAGGGGGCGTGAAAAACTGTTTTTT
D gene: TRBD1
clone size: .
CDR3 length: 14
J gene: TRBJ1-4
V gene: TRBV7-9

CDR3 protein: CASSWGTGGTQYF
CDR3 DNA: TGTGCCAGCTCCTGGGGGACGGGAGGTACGCAGTATTTT
D gene: TRBD2
clone size: .
CDR3 length: 13
J gene: TRBJ2-3
V gene: TRBV27

CDR3 protein: CASRRGGQENYGYTF
CDR3 DNA: TGTGCCAGCAGAAGGGGGGGACAGGAGAACTATGGCTACACCTTC
D gene: TRBD1
clone size: .
CDR3 length: 15
J gene: TRBJ1-2
V gene: TRBV6-6

CDR3 protein: CASTFGQNYGYTF
CDR3 DNA: TGTGCCAGCACCTTCGGGCAGAACTATGGCTACACCTTC
D gene: .
clone size: .
CDR3 length: 13
J gene: TRBJ1-2
V gene: TRBV5-4

CDR3 protein: CASSLEGLAGDTQYF
CDR3 DNA: TGCGCCAGCAGCTTGGAGGGACTAGCGGGAGATACGCAGTATTTT
D gene: TRBD2
clone size: .
CDR3 length: 15
J gene: TRBJ2-3
V gene: TRBV5-1

CDR3 protein: CASRSIAGSGELFF
CDR3 DNA: TGTGCCAGCAGAAGTATTGCCGGGAGCGGGGAGCTGTTTTTT
D gene: .
clone size: .
CDR3 length: 14
J gene: TRBJ2-2
V gene: TRBV2

CDR3 protein: CASKTSGRAYEQYF
CDR3 DNA: TGTGCCAGCAAGACAAGCGGGAGGGCCTACGAGCAGTACTTC
D gene: TRBD2
clone size: .
CDR3 length: 14
J gene: TRBJ2-7
V gene: TRBV6-5

CDR3 protein: CASSDRDSNQPQHF
CDR3 DNA: TGTGCCAGCAGCGACCGGGATAGCAATCAGCCCCAGCATTTT
D gene: .
clone size: .
CDR3 length: 14
J gene: TRBJ1-5
V gene: TRBV7-2

CDR3 protein: CASSAGQIYGYTF
CDR3 DNA: TGTGCCAGCAGCGCGGGACAGATCTATGGCTACACCTTC
D gene: TRBD1
clone size: .
CDR3 length: 13
J gene: TRBJ1-2
V gene: TRBV9

CDR3 protein: CATSRGRSLAPNYNEQFF
CDR3 DNA: TGTGCCACCAGCAGAGGGCGGTCACTAGCCCCTAACTACAATGAGCAGTTCTTC
D gene: .
clone size: .
CDR3 length: 18
J gene: TRBJ2-1
V gene: TRBV15

CDR3 protein: CASTVLAGISTDTQYF
CDR3 DNA: TGTGCCAGCACCGTACTAGCGGGGATTAGCACAGATACGCAGTATTTT
D gene: TRBD2
clone size: .
CDR3 length: 16
J gene: TRBJ2-3
V gene: TRBV2

CDR3 protein: CASGRLPGTSIEQYF
CDR3 DNA: TGTGCTAGTGGTAGGCTTCCCGGGACTAGTATCGAGCAGTACTTC
D gene: TRBD2
clone size: .
CDR3 length: 15
J gene: TRBJ2-7
V gene: TRBV12-5